What follows are 28 T cell receptor beta chains derived from one specimen sequenced in a study of Ad26.COV2.S vaccination and SARS-CoV-2 variants. Sequenced by immunoSEQ multiplex PCR; TCRdb stores in-frame clones only, minus some. The data hold about 330,000 clones, with almost 90% observed a single time. Sample treatment: 19 received Ad26.COV2.S at low or high dose, single or two shots; roughly five received placebo; per-sample allocation not given. Material that was analyzed had been drawn on day 63 after the first vaccine or placebo injection. The starting material was peripheral blood, obtained in a trial of Ad26.COV2.S vaccine versus placebo. Receptors originate from a person between 18 and 60 years old who received the Ad26.COV2.S COVID-19 vaccine or a placebo.

This chain links TRBV5-8 with TRBJ2-3, with 8 bases matching TRBD2. The CDR3 is made up of 16 amino acids. The V segment lost 3 bases and the J segment 4 bases; nucleotides outside the gene matches: 10. CDR1 is SGHTS and CDR2 is YDEGEE in the germline V gene. CDR3 loop: CASSSAGTSLPDTQYF. Written as DNA, the CDR3 is TGTGCCAGCAGCTCCGCCGGGACTAGTTTACCAGATACGCAGTATTTT.

This rearrangement joins TRBV6-1 to TRBJ2-6; 7 nucleotides align to TRBD1. Trimming cost V 4 bases and J 2 bases; bases outside gene matches: 8. Germline CDR1 and CDR2: MNHNS and SASEGT. The CDR3 has 17 amino acids. The CDR3 is CASSGRDSGPGANVLTF. In DNA, the CDR3 is TGTGCCAGCAGTGGCCGGGACAGCGGACCTGGGGCCAACGTCCTGACTTTC.

The genes are TRBV5-1 and TRBJ1-3, with 7 bases aligning to TRBD1. The length of the CDR3 is 15 residues. The germline V gene has CDR1 SGHRS and CDR2 YFSETQ. With 2 bases clipped from V and 6 bases from J, the junction kept 8 bases outside the gene matches. The CDR3 is CASSLDRVSENTIYF. DNA for the CDR3: TGCGCCAGCAGCTTAGACAGGGTTTCAGAAAACACCATATATTTT.

This clone appeared a single time. The chain couples TRBV2 to TRBJ1-2; 8 bases line up with TRBD1. CDR3 length: 14 amino acids. With 2 bases clipped from V and 5 bases from J, the junction kept 4 bases outside the gene matches. Germline V CDR1 and CDR2: SNHLY, FYNNEI. This CDR3 reads CASSELTGGYGYTF. CDR3 DNA sequence: TGTGCCAGCAGTGAACTAACAGGGGGATATGGCTACACCTTC.

The rearrangement uses TRBV5-6 and TRBJ1-1, with a weak D call TRBD1 (5 bases). This CDR3 has 13 amino acids. Germline CDR1 is SGHDT and CDR2 is YYEEEE. V lost 6 bases and J lost 5, with 14 bases in between. CDR3 DNA: TGTGCCAGCACGGGGCAGGCTGGGACTGAAGCTTTCTTT. It specifies CASTGQAGTEAFF.

This rearrangement joins TRBV7-8 to TRBJ2-2; the D gene is possibly TRBD1 (6 bases). This CDR3 comprises 16 residues. In germline, CDR1 is SGHVS, CDR2 FQNEAQ. V was cut by 0 bases and J by 7 bases, with 15 bases left in between. The DNA for the CDR3 is TGTGCCAGCAGCTTAGCGTGGACAGCAGAGAGCGGGGAGCTGTTTTTT. Translating it yields CASSLAWTAESGELFF.

This clone was counted a single time. The chain has TRBV3-1 (or the pseudogene TRBV3-2) and TRBJ2-3; D is undetermined. V was shortened by 5 bases and J by 3 bases, with 6 bases between the two germline ends. Germline lookup yields CDR1 LGHDT and CDR2 YNNKEL (reference sequence). The CDR3 contains 12 residues. The CDR3, as DNA: TGTGCCAGCAGCTCCGGGACAGATACGCAGTATTTT. It is translated as CASSSGTDTQYF.

The chain employs TRBV5-6 and TRBJ1-2; TRBD1 aligns across 8 bases. Per the germline V gene, CDR1 is SGHDT and CDR2 is YYEEEE. The trim removed 4 bases at V and 4 bases at J, leaving 12 bases unmatched. The CDR3 sequence is 16 residues long. The DNA of the CDR3 is TGTGCCAGCAGCCCACCGGACAGGGTATTTGTCTATGGCTACACCTTC. This sequence encodes CASSPPDRVFVYGYTF.

This chain joins TRBV7-2 and TRBJ1-2; weak D call: TRBD1 (6 bases). Trimming shortened V by 6 bases and J by 1 base, and 15 bases separated the two germline ends. The germline V gene has CDR1 SGHTA and CDR2 FQGNSA. The CDR3 extends over 15 amino acids. The CDR3 DNA follows: TGTGCCAGCAGGGGGGGCGGACACCTTAACTATGGCTACACCTTC. Its protein product is CASRGGGHLNYGYTF.

This chain joins TRBV5-1 and TRBJ1-1; no firm D call. This CDR3 contains 12 residues. Germline-derived CDR1 and CDR2 are SGHRS and YFSETQ. Between the trimmed V and J ends, which lost 0 bases and 7 bases, there was a span of 7 bases. As DNA, the CDR3 is TGCGCCAGCAGCTTGGGACGGGATGAAGCTTTCTTT. It translates to CASSLGRDEAFF.

The rearrangement links TRBV7-8 to TRBJ2-5; a possible D gene is TRBD2 (6 bases). Germline values: CDR1 SGHVS, CDR2 FQNEAQ. V shed 5 bases and J shed 2 bases, with 9 bases lying between them. The CDR3 covers 13 residues. The CDR3 sequence: CASSLGLQETQYF. The CDR3 DNA reads TGTGCCAGCAGCCTGGGACTTCAAGAGACCCAGTACTTC.

V is TRBV6-2 or TRBV6-3 and J is TRBJ2-7; a possible D gene is TRBD2 (6 bases). The V gene lost 2 bases and the J gene lost 0 bases, with 17 bases spanning the gap. The V gene's germline CDR1 is MNHEY and CDR2 SVGEGT. The CDR3 is 17 amino acids. The CDR3 protein is CASSYRVAAQSSYEQYF. The CDR3, as DNA: TGTGCCAGCAGTTACCGGGTAGCGGCCCAGAGCTCCTACGAGCAGTACTTC.

The chain recombines TRBV24-1 with TRBJ2-5; 12 positions agree with TRBD2. The CDR3 covers 15 residues. V was pared by 6 bases and J by 5 bases, with 6 bases of the junction left unmatched. The V gene's germline CDR1 is KGHDR and CDR2 SFDVKD. The CDR3 here is CATSPSGGASETQYF. In DNA, the CDR3 is TGTGCCACCAGTCCTAGCGGGGGGGCCTCGGAGACCCAGTACTTC.

The rearrangement links TRBV18 to TRBJ1-3; unclear D gene. V lost 2 bases to trimming and J lost 0 bases, with 8 bases between them. The CDR3 totals 15 residues. Germline CDR1 is KGHSH and CDR2 is LQKENI. CDR3 DNA: TGTGCCAGCTCACCATTTTCAGTCTCTGGAAACACCATATATTTT. Amino acid sequence: CASSPFSVSGNTIYF.

The rearrangement uses TRBV2 and TRBJ1-2; D not certain. Trimming took 2 bases from V and 1 from J, leaving 8 bases between them. The CDR3 contains 14 residues. Germline CDR1 SNHLY, CDR2 FYNNEI. In nucleotides, the CDR3 is TGTGCCAGCAGTGAAATGGGAGTTAACTATGGCTACACCTTC. Translation gives CASSEMGVNYGYTF.

V usage is TRBV7-9 and J usage is TRBJ1-1; the match to TRBD1 covers 8 bases. The CDR3 sequence is 15 residues long. Trimming took 5 bases from V and 1 from J; bases not matched to a gene: 6. The V gene's germline CDR1 is SEHNR and CDR2 FQNEAQ (reference sequence). CDR3 sequence (DNA): TGTGCCAGCAGCCTCCGGACAGGGCCGAACACTGAAGCTTTCTTT. Encoded protein: CASSLRTGPNTEAFF.

The chain links TRBV19 to TRBJ1-2; D may be TRBD1 (6 bases). The V and J ends lost 6 bases and 3 bases respectively, with 11 bases between them. Germline V lookup: CDR1 LNHDA, CDR2 SQIVND (reference sequence). The CDR3 has 13 amino acids. The CDR3 loop reads CASRRTDYYGYTF. The CDR3, as DNA: TGTGCCAGTAGGAGGACAGACTACTATGGCTACACCTTC.

This rearrangement joins TRBV7-9 to TRBJ2-2; the match to TRBD1 covers 9 bases. The CDR3 is made up of 19 amino acids. Germline V gene sequence: CDR1 SEHNR, CDR2 FQNEAQ (reference sequence). After removal of 5 bases from V and 4 bases from J, the junction contained 17 bases not matched to a gene. The CDR3 spells CASSPLLRTGGEGTGELFF. The DNA for the CDR3 is TGTGCCAGCAGCCCGCTTCTTCGAACAGGGGGCGAGGGCACCGGGGAGCTGTTTTTT.

The chain combines TRBV6-5 with TRBJ2-2; weak D call: TRBD1 (5 bases). There are 15 residues in the CDR3. Trimming shortened V by 7 bases and J by 5 bases, and 17 bases separated the two germline ends. CDR1 is MNHEY and CDR2 is SVGAGI in the germline V gene. In DNA form, the CDR3 reads TGTGCCAGCAATACGGTCCAGGGATTAACCGGGGAGCTGTTTTTT. It is translated as CASNTVQGLTGELFF.

This chain joins TRBV15 and TRBJ1-1; possibly TRBD1 for D (5 bases). The CDR3 loop spans 16 amino acids. Trimming cost V 2 bases and J 4 bases, with 17 bases left between them. From germline, CDR1 is LNHNV and CDR2 YYDKDF (reference sequence). CDR3 nucleotide sequence: TGTGCCACCAGCAGAACAAGACAGACTGGAGGCACTGAAGCTTTCTTT. Amino acid sequence: CATSRTRQTGGTEAFF.

V and J are TRBV6-5 and TRBJ1-4, with D possibly TRBD1 on 5 matching bases. This CDR3 comprises 12 residues. The germline V and J ends were trimmed by 4 bases and 8 bases, with 8 bases remaining between them. The V gene's germline CDR1 is MNHEY and CDR2 SVGAGI. Written as DNA, the CDR3 is TGTGCCAGCAGTTTAGGGGACGAAAAACTGTTTTTT. It is translated as CASSLGDEKLFF.

The chain joins TRBV9 to TRBJ2-7; D ambiguous. The CDR3 runs 14 residues. Germline CDR1 SGDLS, CDR2 YYNGEE. Between the trimmed V and J ends, which lost 4 bases and 0 bases, there was a span of 11 bases. CDR3: CASSHRAVSYEQYF. In DNA form, the CDR3 reads TGTGCCAGCAGCCACAGAGCCGTCTCCTACGAGCAGTACTTC. The whole variable domain, remainder taken from reference TRBV9 and TRBJ2-7, is DSGVTQTPKHLITATGQRVTLRCSPRSGDLSVYWYQQSLDQGLQFLIQYYNGEERAKGNILERFSAQQFPDLHSELNLSSLELGDSALYFCASSHRAVSYEQYFGPGTRLTVT.

The chain has TRBV28 and TRBJ1-2; 7 positions agree with TRBD1. This CDR3 spans 14 amino acids. The J segment lost 4 bases and the V segment lost 5 bases, leaving 7 bases of the junction unmatched. Germline V gene sequence: CDR1 MDHEN, CDR2 SYDVKM. The CDR3 DNA reads TGTGCCAGCAGTCTCACAGGGGACTCCTATGGCTACACCTTC. Encoded protein: CASSLTGDSYGYTF.

J is TRBJ2-2 and V is TRBV6-4; D unresolved. Trimming cost V 5 bases and J 9 bases, with 22 bases left between them. Germline loops: CDR1 MRHNA, CDR2 SNTAGT. There are 16 residues in the CDR3. The CDR3 coding sequence is TGTGCCAGCAGTCCCAGTCTGGCTAGGAGTAGGTGGGAGCTGTTTTTT. Its protein is CASSPSLARSRWELFF.

This sequence joins TRBV7-2 and TRBJ2-1; D not resolved. The V gene lost 2 bases and the J gene lost 8 bases, with 10 bases spanning the gap. The CDR3 is 13 residues long. Looked up from germline, CDR1 is SGHTA and CDR2 is FQGNSA. The DNA for the CDR3 is TGTGCCAGCAGCTTACCAGTACAAGATGAGCAGTTCTTC. Encoded protein: CASSLPVQDEQFF. The entire variable domain, with the rest obtained from reference TRBV7-2 and TRBJ2-1, is as follows: GAGVSQSPSNKVTEKGKDVELRCDPISGHTALYWYRQSLGQGLEFLIYFQGNSAPDKSGLPSDRFSAERTGGSVSTLTIQRTQQEDSAVYLCASSLPVQDEQFFGPGTRLTVL.

The table lists this clone with a count of one. This chain joins TRBV11-3 and TRBJ2-1; D is undetermined. This CDR3 contains 13 residues. Germline values: CDR1 SGHNT, CDR2 YENEEA. Trimming took 0 bases from V and 7 from J, leaving 7 bases between them. The CDR3 DNA follows: TGTGCCAGCAGCTTAGAGGGCTTAAATGAGCAGTTCTTC. Its translation: CASSLEGLNEQFF.

The V gene is TRBV5-4, the J gene TRBJ1-1; no firm D call. CDR1 is SGHNT, CDR2 YYREEE, per germline (reference sequence). V gave up 1 base and J gave up 7 bases, with 14 bases separating them. The CDR3 contains 14 residues. The CDR3 region is CASSLSSGGVEAFF. CDR3 coding DNA: TGTGCCAGCAGCTTGTCGTCGGGTGGGGTTGAAGCTTTCTTT.

The V and J genes are TRBV4-3 and TRBJ1-4; the D is unclear. This CDR3 comprises 14 residues. The germline CDR1 and CDR2 sequences are LGHNA and YSLEER. Trimming cost V 4 bases and J 7 bases, with 13 bases left between them. For the CDR3, the DNA is TGCGCCAGCAGCCCGTGGGGAGAGGGTGAAAAACTGTTTTTT. Protein: CASSPWGEGEKLFF.